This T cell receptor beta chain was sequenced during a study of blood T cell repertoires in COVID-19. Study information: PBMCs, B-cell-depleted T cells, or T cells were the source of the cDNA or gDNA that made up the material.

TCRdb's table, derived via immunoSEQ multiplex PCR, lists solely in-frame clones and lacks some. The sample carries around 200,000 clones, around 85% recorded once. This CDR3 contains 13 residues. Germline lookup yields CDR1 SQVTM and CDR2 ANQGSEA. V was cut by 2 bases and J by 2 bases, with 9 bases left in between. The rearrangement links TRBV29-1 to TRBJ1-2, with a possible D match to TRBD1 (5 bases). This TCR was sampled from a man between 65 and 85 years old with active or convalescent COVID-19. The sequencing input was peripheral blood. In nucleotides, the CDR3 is TGCAGCGTTGAAATCGACAGAAACTATGGCTACACCTTC. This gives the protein CSVEIDRNYGYTF.